This TCR beta chain was sequenced for a study of blood T cell repertoires in COVID-19 (TCRdb year 2020). Background for the entire study: The collaborator samples originated in the United States, Italy and Spain and spanned the acute and convalescent phases of COVID-19. Nearly every sample came with metadata listing a de-identified subject ID, COVID-19 status, age in years and sex. Samples came from the ongoing ImmuneRACE study (first 160 participants) plus 1,254 subjects from 6 global collaborators. The material from the prospective study consisted of cDNA or gDNA derived from T cells, B-cell-depleted T cells, or PBMCs. Where HLA class I and class II types were available, the types were taken from metadata supplied by the sample provider, not from assay-based typing. The dataset comprised deeply sampled blood TCRbeta repertoires from subjects exposed to, actively infected with, or recovered from COVID-19. A freely available public database, intended as a resource for researchers studying the immune response to SARS-CoV-2, is where the repertoires were released. The paper's findings and limits, for the study overall: The quantity of clinical and demographic metadata differed by source and by participant and was supplied without curation.

Of note for this clone: Its specific antigen is unknown. The record has no base qualities; no much larger clone is one base away.

TCRbeta CDR3 regions were amplified from genomic DNA by means of the immunoSEQ Assay, a bias-controlled multiplex PCR. The source study handled its data this way. The number of nucleated cells in each sample was estimated by amplification of reference gene primers within the assay. To quantify the absolute abundance of each unique TCRbeta CDR3 rearrangement, sequence reads were collapsed and filtered. Productive Simpson clonality was computed per sample as the square root of Simpson's diversity index over productive rearrangements. Here the immuneACCESS table is served through TCRdb, limited to in-frame sequences with V and J called. Missing clones are a known gap in these copies; in checked studies unresolved V genes cover under half, and the rest lacks a known reason. That table furnishes V, J and clone size, whereas the DNA furnished D and trimming. A total of a few hundred thousand clones appear in this sample, roughly nine tenths of them only once. The ten biggest clones cover 1.2% of the sample.

V lost 5 bases and J lost 5 bases; the stretch between them is 4 bases long. The CDR3 holds 11 amino acids from the cysteine to the phenylalanine. Only the CDR3 portion is preserved as DNA: 33 bases, with reading frame beginning at the first base. The germline V gene supplies CDR1 SGHVS and CDR2 FNYEAQ. Each collaborating institution followed its own protocols to collect whole blood in K2EDTA tubes. Collaborator samples were shipped for TCRbeta analysis as frozen whole blood, isolated PBMCs, or DNA extracted from either sample type. This receptor was taken from a middle-aged man with acute or convalescent COVID-19. The sequence joins TRBV7-6 to TRBJ2-1; no confident D gene assignment can be made. What was sequenced was peripheral blood. Read as DNA, the sequence is TGTGCCAGCAGCGTAAACAATGAGCAGTTCTTC. The resulting protein is CASSVNNEQFF.